The 8 T cell receptor beta chains reported below all come from one sample, sequenced in a study of blood T cell repertoires in COVID-19. Generated by immunoSEQ multiplex PCR, the TCRdb table keeps only in-frame clones and is missing some. The profile shows approximately 380,000 clones, 85% to 90% of them singletons. The specimen was PBMCs or T cells enriched from blood (not recorded which). These receptors came from a woman aged 18-29 years who had recovered from COVID-19.

The chain links TRBV3-1 (or the pseudogene TRBV3-2) to TRBJ1-2; TRBD1 is a possible D gene (5 bases). Germline CDR1 and CDR2: LGHDT and YNNKEL (reference sequence). The CDR3 covers 14 residues. Trimming left V 0 bases short and J 4 bases short, with 9 bases between. CDR3 sequence reads: CASSQDAGSYGYTF. CDR3 in DNA: TGTGCCAGCAGCCAAGATGCAGGGTCCTATGGCTACACCTTC.

In its sample, this clone was seen a few times. The chain couples TRBV14 to TRBJ1-1; D not certain. The CDR3 sequence is 13 residues long. The V gene lost 2 bases and the J gene lost 0 bases, with 4 bases spanning the gap. Germline CDR1 and CDR2: SGHDN and FVKESK. DNA of the CDR3: TGTGCCAGCAGCCAATATATGAACACTGAAGCTTTCTTT. Amino acids: CASSQYMNTEAFF.

The rearrangement joins TRBV11-2 to TRBJ2-7; TRBD2 aligns across 11 bases. J was trimmed by 3 bases and V by 5 bases; bases with no gene match: 9. The CDR3 consists of 16 residues. Germline V CDR1 and CDR2: SGHAT, FQNNGV. This CDR3 is CASSRLAGKGNYEQYF. As DNA, the CDR3 is TGTGCCAGCAGCCGACTAGCGGGGAAGGGGAACTACGAGCAGTACTTC.

This clone came up once. V is TRBV27 and J is TRBJ1-1; 7 bases align to TRBD1. The ends lost 2 bases at V and 8 bases at J; junction bases unmatched: 2. The germline V gene encodes CDR1 MNHEY and CDR2 SMNVEV (reference sequence). The CDR3 runs to 12 residues. CDR3 DNA: TGTGCCAGCAGTTTAGCGACAGGGGAAGCTTTCTTT. Translated, it gives CASSLATGEAFF.

The chain recombines TRBV9 with TRBJ1-6, with 9 bases lining up with TRBD1. Germline values: CDR1 SGDLS, CDR2 YYNGEE. The CDR3 totals 18 residues. With V trimmed by 3 bases and J by 10 bases, 17 bases remained unmatched. This CDR3 reads CASSARLGSGQGFSPLHF. In nucleotides, the CDR3 is TGTGCCAGCAGCGCAAGGTTAGGGTCGGGACAGGGCTTCTCACCCCTCCACTTT.

The V call is TRBV2, the J call TRBJ2-1; TRBD2 agrees at 8 bases. Germline-derived CDR1 and CDR2 are SNHLY and FYNNEI. The junction had 5 bases not matched to a gene; V was cut back by 4 bases and J by 3 bases. The CDR3 contains 15 residues. The CDR3 DNA sequence: TGTGCCAGCAGTGCGGGGGGGAAATTCTACAATGAGCAGTTCTTC. Protein product: CASSAGGKFYNEQFF.

The chain couples TRBV2 to TRBJ2-2, with 7 bases fitting TRBD1. This CDR3 comprises 15 residues. CDR1 is SNHLY, CDR2 FYNNEI, per germline. After removal of 8 bases from V and 0 bases from J, the junction contained 6 bases not matched to a gene. Here the CDR3 DNA reads TGTGCCAGCGGAACGACAGGGACGAACACCGGGGAGCTGTTTTTT. Translated: CASGTTGTNTGELFF.

The chain joins TRBV28 to TRBJ2-7; possibly TRBD2 for D (6 bases). Germline lookup yields CDR1 MDHEN and CDR2 SYDVKM. CDR3 length equals 15 residues. V lost 2 bases, J lost 2 bases, and 13 bases lay in between. CDR3 nucleotides: TGTGCCAGCAGTTTAGCCGGGACTTTTACCTACGAGCAGTACTTC. Translated, it gives CASSLAGTFTYEQYF.